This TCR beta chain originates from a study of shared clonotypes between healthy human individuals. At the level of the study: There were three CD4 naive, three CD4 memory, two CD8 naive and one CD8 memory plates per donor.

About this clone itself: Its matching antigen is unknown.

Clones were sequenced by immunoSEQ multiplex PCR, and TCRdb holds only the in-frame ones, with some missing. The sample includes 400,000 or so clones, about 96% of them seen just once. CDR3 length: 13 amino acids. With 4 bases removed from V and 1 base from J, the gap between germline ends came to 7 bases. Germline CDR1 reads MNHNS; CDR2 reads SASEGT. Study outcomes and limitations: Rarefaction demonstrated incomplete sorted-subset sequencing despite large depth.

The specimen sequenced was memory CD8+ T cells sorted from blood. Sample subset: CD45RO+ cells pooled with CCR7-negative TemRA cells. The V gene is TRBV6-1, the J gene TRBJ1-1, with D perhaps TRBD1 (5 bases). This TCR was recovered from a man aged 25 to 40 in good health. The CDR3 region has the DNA TGTGCCAGCAGTGTAAGGGGGAACACTGAAGCTTTCTTT. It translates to CASSVRGNTEAFF.